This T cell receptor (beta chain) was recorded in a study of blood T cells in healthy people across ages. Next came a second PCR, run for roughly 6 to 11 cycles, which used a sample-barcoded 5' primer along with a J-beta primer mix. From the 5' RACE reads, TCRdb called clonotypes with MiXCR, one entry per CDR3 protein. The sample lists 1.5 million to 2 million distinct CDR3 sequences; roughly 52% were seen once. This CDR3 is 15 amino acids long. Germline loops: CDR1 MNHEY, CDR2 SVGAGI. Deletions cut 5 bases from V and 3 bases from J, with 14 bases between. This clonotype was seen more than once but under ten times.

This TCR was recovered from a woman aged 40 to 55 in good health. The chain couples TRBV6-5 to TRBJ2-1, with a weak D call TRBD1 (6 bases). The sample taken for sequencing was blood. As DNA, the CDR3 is TGTGCCAGCAGTCCAAGGGGGATCGGCTACAATGAGCAGTTCTTC. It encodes CASSPRGIGYNEQFF.